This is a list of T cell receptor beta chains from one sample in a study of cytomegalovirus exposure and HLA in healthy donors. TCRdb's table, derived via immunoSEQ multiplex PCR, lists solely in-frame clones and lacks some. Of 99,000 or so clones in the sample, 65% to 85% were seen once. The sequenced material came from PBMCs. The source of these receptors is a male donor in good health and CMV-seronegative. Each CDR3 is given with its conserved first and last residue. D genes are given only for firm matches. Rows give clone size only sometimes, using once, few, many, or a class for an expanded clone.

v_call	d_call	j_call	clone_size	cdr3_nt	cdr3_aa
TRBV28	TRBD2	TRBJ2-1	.	TGTGCCAGCAGGACTAGCGGGAGCCCCGGGACAAATGAGCAGTTCTTC	CASRTSGSPGTNEQFF
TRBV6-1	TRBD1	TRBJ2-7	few	TGTGCCAGCACCCCGACAGGGGTAGGCGAGCAGTACTTC	CASTPTGVGEQYF
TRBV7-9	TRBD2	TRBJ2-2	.	TGTGCCAGCGCAAGCGGGGGGGGTAATACCGGGGAGCTGTTTTTT	CASASGGGNTGELFF
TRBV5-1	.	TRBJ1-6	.	TGCGCCAGCAGCTTGGATGGGGGGTCTCATTCACCCCTCCACTTT	CASSLDGGSHSPLHF
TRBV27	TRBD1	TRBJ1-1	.	TGTGCCAGCAGTTATGGGGCACAGGGGGCCATGACTGAAGCTTTCTTT	CASSYGAQGAMTEAFF
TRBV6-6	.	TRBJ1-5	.	TGTGCCAGCAGCCTAGGGGTTAATCAGCCCCAGCATTTT	CASSLGVNQPQHF
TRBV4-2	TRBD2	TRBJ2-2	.	TGTGCCAGCAGCCAAGAGAGCCTAGCGGGAGGGAACACCGGGGAGCTGTTTTTT	CASSQESLAGGNTGELFF
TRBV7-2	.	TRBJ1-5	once	TGTGCCAGCAGCTCTGGGGCCAGGGCCAGCAATCAGCCCCAGCATTTT	CASSSGARASNQPQHF
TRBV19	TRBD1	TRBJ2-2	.	TGTGCCAGTAGGGGGGACAGGGGAAGGACCGGGGAGCTGTTTTTT	CASRGDRGRTGELFF
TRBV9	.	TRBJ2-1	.	TGTGCCAGCAGCGAAACAGGGAGCTCCTACAATGAGCAGTTCTTC	CASSETGSSYNEQFF
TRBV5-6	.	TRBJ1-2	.	TGTGCCAGCAGCTTGTTTTTCAGGGAAGGCTACACCTTC	CASSLFFREGYTF
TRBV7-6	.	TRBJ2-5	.	TGTGCCAGCAGCACGAACAGGGGGGGAGAGACCCAGTACTTC	CASSTNRGGETQYF
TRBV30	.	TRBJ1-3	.	TGTGCCTGGAGACAAACAGGTCAGGGAAACACCATATATTTT	CAWRQTGQGNTIYF
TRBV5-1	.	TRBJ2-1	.	TGCGCCAGCAGCTTAACTACAGGGAATGAGCAGTTCTTC	CASSLTTGNEQFF
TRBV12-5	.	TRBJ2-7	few	TGTGCTAGTGGTTCGAGGGTTGGCGAGCAGTACTTC	CASGSRVGEQYF
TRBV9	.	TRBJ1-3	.	TGTGCCAGCAGCGTAGACGGGGGGGGTAACTCTGGAAACACCATATATTTT	CASSVDGGGNSGNTIYF
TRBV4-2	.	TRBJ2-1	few	TGTGCCAGCAGCCAAGGTGGCTCGCGGGATAGGAGGAATGAGCAGTTCTTC	CASSQGGSRDRRNEQFF
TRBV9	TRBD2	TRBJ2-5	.	TGTGCCAGCAGCGGAAGTCCGGGACTAGGAGAGGAGACCCAGTACTTC	CASSGSPGLGEETQYF
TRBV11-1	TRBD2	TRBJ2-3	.	TGTGCCAGCGGTAATCTAGCGGGAACAGATACGCAGTATTTT	CASGNLAGTDTQYF
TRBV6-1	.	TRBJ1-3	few	TGTGCCAGCAGTGAACAGGGTTTCTCTGGAAACACCATATATTTT	CASSEQGFSGNTIYF
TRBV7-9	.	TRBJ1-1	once	TGTGCCAGCAGCTTAGAGGGAGTGAACACTGAAGCTTTCTTT	CASSLEGVNTEAFF
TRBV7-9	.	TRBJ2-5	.	TGTGCCAGCAGCTTACAGGGTTTGGGATTGGAGACCCAGTACTTC	CASSLQGLGLETQYF
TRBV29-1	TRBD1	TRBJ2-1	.	TGCAGCGTTGAAGACTGGACAGGGACAAGGAGCTCCTACAATGAGCAGTTCTTC	CSVEDWTGTRSSYNEQFF
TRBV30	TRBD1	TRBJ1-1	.	TGTGCCCGTCAGACAGGGAGAGTCACTGAAGCTTTCTTT	CARQTGRVTEAFF
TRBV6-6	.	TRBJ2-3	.	TGTGCCAGCACCTTGTGGGGTAGCGGCACAGATACGCAGTATTTT	CASTLWGSGTDTQYF
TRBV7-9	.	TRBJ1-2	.	TGTGCCAGCAGCTTAGGGGGCAGGGGTCTCAATGACTATGGCTACACCTTC	CASSLGGRGLNDYGYTF